The 21 T cell receptor beta chains below all came from one sample that was sequenced in a study of human T cells and chemical hapten exposure. Documented time point: pre-sensitization, week 0. Treatment indicated: therapeutic diphenylcyclopropenone sensitization with weekly scalp DPC. TCRdb re-derived calls from the RACE reads in MiXCR, one entry per CDR3 protein. Of more than 55,000 distinct CDR3 sequences in the sample, roughly 9.8% were seen once. The specimen comprised whole blood, sampled in connection with sensitization to the hapten diphenylcyclopropenone (DPC). The origin of the receptors is a man in his forties with alopecia areata. Some clones in this sample may be carry-over from other donors' samples.

This clonotype appeared a few times. V usage is TRBV11-3 and J usage is TRBJ2-7; D is perhaps TRBD2 (6 bases). The CDR3 is made up of 14 amino acids. Trimming pared 10 bases from V and 7 bases from J, leaving 23 bases between. Germline CDR1 is SGHNT and CDR2 is YENEEA. CDR3 sequence reads: CATEVRRDLGEQYF. The CDR3 nucleotides are TGTGCCACAGAGGTGCGGCGGGATTTGGGGGAGCAGTACTTC.

This clonotype turned up a few times. This chain's CDR3 is CASSLGTSGSSTDTQYF. Written as DNA, the CDR3 is TGTGCCAGCAGCCTGGGGACTAGCGGGTCCAGCACAGATACGCAGTATTTT. This rearrangement joins TRBV11-1 to TRBJ2-3; 12 nucleotides align to TRBD2. This CDR3 is 17 amino acids long. Germline CDR1 reads SGHAT; CDR2 reads FQDESV (reference sequence). The junction had 6 bases not matched to a gene; V was cut back by 5 bases and J by 0 bases.

This clonotype was recorded many times. The chain recombines TRBV5-1 with TRBJ2-1, with D uncertain. Germline CDR1 SGHRS, CDR2 YFSETQ. V was trimmed by 4 bases and J by 6 bases, leaving 17 bases between them. The CDR3 runs 15 residues. The CDR3 is CASSPPKSGSNEQFF. CDR3 nucleotide sequence: TGCGCCAGCAGCCCCCCGAAGTCCGGGTCCAATGAGCAGTTCTTC.

The chain has TRBV5-1 and TRBJ2-6; TRBD1 is a possible D gene (6 bases). CDR1 SGHRS and CDR2 YFSETQ come from the germline V gene. V lost 0 bases, J lost 2 bases, and 12 bases lay in between. The CDR3 has 17 amino acids. CDR3 coding DNA: TGCGCCAGCAGCTTGGAGGGCAGGGGAACTGGGGCCAACGTCCTGACTTTC. Translating gives CASSLEGRGTGANVLTF.

This clonotype was seen ten or more times. The chain couples TRBV28 to TRBJ1-2; 10 nucleotides align to TRBD1. This CDR3 region has 14 residues. Trimming at V came to 2 bases and at J to 8 bases, leaving 5 bases not matched to a gene. In germline, CDR1 is MDHEN, CDR2 SYDVKM. This CDR3 reads CASSLGTGEYGYTF. In DNA, the CDR3 is TGTGCCAGCAGTTTAGGGACAGGGGAGTACGGCTACACCTTC.

The rearrangement links TRBV6-5 to TRBJ2-3, with 11 bases lining up with TRBD2. Germline V gene data show CDR1 as MNHEY and CDR2 as SVGAGI. The CDR3 is made up of 18 amino acids. The V and J ends lost 2 bases and 4 bases, in that order; junction bases with no gene match: 11. The CDR3: CASSYLPGGSGRADTQYF. The CDR3 nucleotides are TGTGCCAGCAGTTACCTCCCCGGGGGTAGCGGGAGGGCAGATACGCAGTATTTT.

There are many counts of this clonotype. The rearrangement joins TRBV19 to TRBJ2-6; possibly TRBD2 for D (6 bases). CDR3 length: 16 residues. Germline values: CDR1 LNHDA, CDR2 SQIVND (reference sequence). V was clipped by 4 bases and J by 1 base, with 11 bases between them. CDR3 DNA sequence: TGTGCCAGTAGTAGGGGGGAGGCGTCTGGGGCCAACGTCCTGACTTTC. Its protein is CASSRGEASGANVLTF.

This clonotype appeared a few times. The V call is TRBV11-1, the J call TRBJ2-7; D might be TRBD2 (6 bases). CDR3 length: 13 residues. The ends were cut back, 2 bases at V and 7 bases at J, with 12 bases in the middle. The germline CDR1 and CDR2 sequences are SGHAT and FQDESV (reference sequence). This CDR3 is CASSLFGSGEQYF. CDR3 DNA: TGTGCCAGCAGCTTATTCGGGAGTGGGGAGCAGTACTTC.

This clonotype occurred a few times. The chain combines TRBV28 with TRBJ1-2; perhaps TRBD1 as D (5 bases). The CDR3 consists of 13 residues. V shed 7 bases and J shed 4 bases, with 13 bases lying between them. The V gene's germline CDR1 is MDHEN and CDR2 SYDVKM. CDR3 sequence: CASKGYGSYGYTF. CDR3 nucleotides: TGTGCCAGCAAGGGGTACGGTTCCTATGGCTACACCTTC.

This chain connects TRBV7-9 to TRBJ2-5, with D perhaps matching TRBD1 (6 bases). Germline lookup yields CDR1 SEHNR and CDR2 FQNEAQ (reference sequence). V was shortened by 5 bases and J by 1 base, with 11 bases between the two germline ends. The CDR3 runs 14 residues. As DNA, the CDR3 is TGTGCCAGCAGCCTAAGGGACATCCAAGAGACCCAGTACTTC. Translation gives CASSLRDIQETQYF.

This clonotype was counted at least ten times. The chain joins TRBV5-1 to TRBJ1-6, with TRBD1 as a possible D gene (5 bases). This CDR3 region has 14 residues. Germline V gives CDR1 SGHRS, CDR2 YFSETQ. V was trimmed by 0 bases and J by 10 bases, leaving 11 bases between them. This chain's CDR3 is CASSLEGKGSPLHF. CDR3 bases: TGCGCCAGCAGCTTGGAGGGGAAAGGATCACCCCTCCACTTT.

This clonotype showed up just a few times. The chain has TRBV20-1 and TRBJ2-3; tentative D call: TRBD2 (5 bases). V was clipped by 0 bases and J by 0 bases, with 16 bases between them. Germline V gives CDR1 DFQATT, CDR2 SNEGSKA (reference sequence). The CDR3 runs to 17 residues. The CDR3 loop is CSARDLGLAVSTDTQYF. In DNA, the CDR3 is TGCAGTGCTAGAGATCTAGGGCTAGCAGTTAGCACAGATACGCAGTATTTT.

The chain combines TRBV28 with TRBJ1-3; D call uncertain. Germline V gene lookup returns CDR1 MDHEN and CDR2 SYDVKM. The CDR3 is 14 residues long. Trimming removed 2 bases from V and 3 bases from J, with 8 bases in between. CDR3 DNA sequence: TGTGCCAGCAGTTTAGGTCGCCGTGGAAACACCATATATTTT. This translates into CASSLGRRGNTIYF.

There are many counts of this clonotype. The CDR3 DNA follows: TGCGCCAGCAGTTCAGGTGCAGGGGGTCCCGAGCAGTACTTC. It specifies CASSSGAGGPEQYF. The chain recombines TRBV5-1 with TRBJ2-7; 7 positions agree with TRBD1. Trimming at V came to 5 bases and at J to 6 bases, leaving 11 bases not matched to a gene. Germline values: CDR1 SGHRS, CDR2 YFSETQ. The CDR3 is 14 residues long.

CDR3 amino acids: CASRIHTNTEAFF. The CDR3 nucleotides read TGTGCCAGCAGGATACATACGAACACTGAAGCTTTCTTT. V gene TRBV14 combines with J gene TRBJ1-1; D is undetermined. This CDR3 contains 13 residues. The V gene's germline CDR1 is SGHDN and CDR2 FVKESK. V lost 6 bases and J 1 base, leaving 9 bases between the germline ends.

The chain links TRBV19 to TRBJ1-2, with 8 bases identical to TRBD1. The length of the CDR3 is 14 residues. Per germline, CDR1 LNHDA and CDR2 SQIVND (reference sequence). V was pared by 9 bases and J by 6 bases, with 12 bases of the junction left unmatched. In DNA form, the CDR3 reads TGTGCCAGCGAGGACAGGGCCCTAGGAGATGGCTACACCTTC. Its translation is CASEDRALGDGYTF.

In this sample, this clonotype turned up many times. The V and J genes are TRBV28 and TRBJ2-1, with D tentatively TRBD2 (6 bases). V lost 5 bases to trimming and J lost 6 bases, with 14 bases between them. Germline V gives CDR1 MDHEN, CDR2 SYDVKM. This CDR3 contains 14 residues. CDR3 DNA: TGTGCCAGCAGTGGAGGGTCCCTTTTCAATGAGCAGTTCTTC. This sequence encodes CASSGGSLFNEQFF.

This clonotype was detected many times. The CDR3 bases are TGTGCCAGCAGCTTAGTCCGAAATTCACCCCTCCACTTT. Its translation is CASSLVRNSPLHF. This chain uses TRBV7-6 with TRBJ1-6; D unclear. This CDR3 contains 13 residues. The V and J ends lost 1 base and 7 bases respectively, with 5 bases between them. Germline V lookup: CDR1 SGHVS, CDR2 FNYEAQ.

This clonotype was observed a handful of times. The V and J genes are TRBV4-1 and TRBJ2-1, with TRBD1 matching over 8 bases. V gave up 8 bases and J gave up 7 bases; unmatched junction bases: 10. Looked up from germline, CDR1 is MGHRA and CDR2 is YSYEKL. The length of the CDR3 is 14 residues. This CDR3 reads CASGGQGVLNEQFF. Here the CDR3 DNA reads TGCGCCAGCGGAGGACAGGGCGTCCTGAATGAGCAGTTCTTC.

The genes are TRBV6-4 and TRBJ2-2; D perhaps matches TRBD2 (5 bases). V lost 4 bases and J lost 7, with 10 bases in between. Germline V CDR1 and CDR2: MRHNA, SNTAGT. The CDR3 loop spans 13 amino acids. This CDR3 reads CASSVGDHGELFF. CDR3 in DNA: TGTGCCAGCAGTGTCGGGGATCACGGGGAGCTGTTTTTT.

Many counts were recorded for this clonotype. The V gene is TRBV28, the J gene TRBJ2-5, with a tentative D call TRBD2 (6 bases). This CDR3 has 14 residues. The V and J ends lost 10 bases and 4 bases respectively, with 19 bases between them. CDR1 is MDHEN and CDR2 is SYDVKM in the germline V gene. CDR3 in amino acids: CATFTTGLGETQYF. The CDR3 DNA reads as TGTGCCACATTCACCACGGGACTCGGAGAGACCCAGTACTTC.